This T cell receptor beta chain was found in a study of cytomegalovirus exposure and HLA in healthy donors. Study in general: About 85 million unique TCRs from HLA-typed donors were held in an early release of data. Findings and limits, study-wide: Later on, a genetic analysis was performed. It linked a missense variant in DCLRE1C with V- and J-gene trimming of TCR beta.

Note on this clone: Its specificity is unknown.

This CDR3 is built from 15 residues. V lost 5 bases to trimming and J lost 8 bases; unmatched junction nucleotides: 10. Germline CDR1 reads SGHTA; CDR2 reads FQGNSA. The PCR contained 60 Vbeta and 13 Jbeta primers. Produced via immunoSEQ multiplex PCR; TCRdb's table is partial and in-frame only. Of more than 60,000 clones listed, under 85% are singletons. V gene TRBV7-2 combines with J gene TRBJ2-2; the match to TRBD2 covers 8 bases. This receptor was taken from a woman in her forties in good health and CMV-seropositive. Sequencing was carried out using PBMCs. For the CDR3, the DNA is TGTGCCAGCAGCGCACCCGGGGGGGCCGCAGGGGAGCTGTTTTTT. This translates into CASSAPGGAAGELFF.